This paragraph reports one T cell receptor beta chain. This sample is part of a study of post-analysis software for immune sequencing data. Built from TCR beta cDNA, the libraries had unique molecular identifiers in them. TCRdb ran MiXCR on the PCR reads and lists one entry per CDR3 protein. The sample has hundreds of thousands of distinct CDR3 sequences, 53% seen once. The sequence was obtained from a girl between 5 and 17 years old with multiple sclerosis. The sequencing input was blood.

The CDR3 sequence is CSAPRYGLAGDEQYF. As DNA, the CDR3 is TGCAGTGCTCCGCGGTATGGACTAGCGGGAGACGAGCAGTACTTC. The chain employs TRBV20-1 and TRBJ2-7, with 13 bases aligning to TRBD2. This CDR3 region has 15 residues. The junction had 9 bases not matched to a gene; V was cut back by 5 bases and J by 5 bases. Germline loops: CDR1 DFQATT, CDR2 SNEGSKA (reference sequence).